The TCR beta chain described here comes from a study of beta chain features in type 1 diabetes. Study observations and caveats: Shortening that was moderate but significant affected the TCRB CDR3s of Type 1 diabetes patients in all four CD4+ subsets.

This CDR3 spans 15 amino acids. V was clipped by 6 bases and J by 9 bases, with 24 bases between them. Since all of the isolated RNA was reverse transcribed, expressed TCRB transcripts were what got sequenced. Sequenced by immunoSEQ multiplex PCR; TCRdb stores in-frame clones only, minus some. The table lists roughly 150,000 clones, roughly 8% of them singletons. On this clone itself: What it recognizes is unknown.

Sequencing used central memory CD4+ T cells from blood. The chain combines TRBV23-1 with TRBJ2-7; possible D gene TRBD1, 6 bases. TRBV23-1 is an ORF for which the function is uncertain. The source of this sequence is a man aged 18 to 30 with type 1 diabetes. CDR3 amino acids: CASSATGLSLDSQYF. CDR3 in DNA: TGCGCCAGCAGCGCTACAGGGTTGTCACTCGACTCGCAGTACTTC.